The rows below give T cell receptor beta chains drawn from one sample of a study of cytomegalovirus exposure and HLA in healthy donors. Profiled with immunoSEQ multiplex PCR; TCRdb holds only in-frame clones, not every one. The sample lists over 150,000 clones; approximately 87% were seen once. The sequencing sample was made of PBMCs. The origin of the receptors is a woman aged 30 to 39 in good health and CMV-seronegative. Both conserved end residues are part of each CDR3. Fields, in order: D gene, clone size, V gene, J gene, CDR3 protein, CDR3 DNA. The D gene is left open where the match is weak. Size values are once, few and many counts, or a class for expanded clones, and some rows have none.

>NA|NA|TRBV9|TRBJ2-2
CASSVGPPGELFF
TGTGCCAGCAGCGTAGGCCCACCCGGGGAGCTGTTTTTT
>NA|large|TRBV19|TRBJ2-7
CASSNRGGNEQYF
TGTGCCAGTAGTAACAGGGGAGGCAACGAGCAGTACTTC
>TRBD2|NA|TRBV5-1|TRBJ2-5
CASSIPSGKETQYF
TGCGCCAGCAGCATTCCGAGCGGGAAAGAGACCCAGTACTTC
>TRBD1|NA|TRBV19|TRBJ1-1
CASSPTGGTEAFF
TGTGCCAGTAGTCCTACAGGGGGGACTGAAGCTTTCTTT
>NA|NA|TRBV9|TRBJ2-7
CASSLTDSTYEQYF
TGTGCCAGCAGCCTAACGGACAGCACCTACGAGCAGTACTTC
>TRBD1|NA|TRBV29-1|TRBJ1-4
CSGWAPTGGGEKLFF
TGCAGCGGCTGGGCCCCGACAGGGGGCGGTGAAAAACTGTTTTTT
>TRBD1|NA|TRBV7-2|TRBJ2-7
CASSLSGQAYEQYF
TGTGCCAGCAGCTTATCAGGACAGGCCTACGAGCAGTACTTC
>TRBD2|NA|TRBV5-1|TRBJ2-2
CASSEGLAGVYTGELFF
TGCGCCAGCAGCGAGGGACTAGCGGGAGTATATACCGGGGAGCTGTTTTTT
>TRBD1|NA|TRBV6-1|TRBJ2-7
CATDTGGRYEQYF
TGTGCCACCGACACAGGGGGTCGCTACGAGCAGTACTTC
>TRBD1|once|TRBV9|TRBJ2-1
CASSLASGGAYNEQFF
TGTGCCAGCAGCCTTGCCTCAGGGGGCGCTTACAATGAGCAGTTCTTC
>NA|NA|TRBV6-5|TRBJ1-6
CASSLGLVSPLHF
TGTGCCAGCAGTTTGGGTTTGGTTTCACCCCTCCACTTT
>NA|NA|TRBV20-1|TRBJ2-5
CSARLEETQYF
TGCAGTGCTAGACTAGAAGAGACCCAGTACTTC
>TRBD2|NA|TRBV5-8|TRBJ2-7
CASRLAGGPYEQYF
TGTGCCAGCAGACTAGCGGGAGGGCCGTACGAGCAGTACTTC
>TRBD2|NA|TRBV5-1|TRBJ2-2
CASTVGSGRYTGELFF
TGCGCCAGCACTGTAGGTAGCGGGAGATACACCGGGGAGCTGTTTTTT
>NA|NA|TRBV25-1|TRBJ2-3
CASSLANTQYF
TGTGCCAGCAGCCTAGCAAATACGCAGTATTTT
>NA|NA|TRBV27|TRBJ1-1
CASSLSDVVGGLTEAFF
TGTGCCAGCAGTTTATCAGATGTGGTGGGGGGGCTGACTGAAGCTTTCTTT
>NA|NA|TRBV5-1|TRBJ1-4
CASSLVGRGSEKLFF
TGCGCCAGCAGCTTGGTGGGCAGGGGCTCTGAAAAACTGTTTTTT
>NA|NA|TRBV2|TRBJ1-4
CASRSDHATNEKLFF
TGTGCCAGCAGGTCGGACCACGCAACTAATGAAAAACTGTTTTTT
>TRBD1|once|TRBV6-6|TRBJ1-1
CASRRGTGGTEAFF
TGTGCCAGCAGGCGCGGGACAGGGGGCACTGAAGCTTTCTTT
>TRBD2|NA|TRBV6-5|TRBJ2-2
CASSYLGGRVTGELFF
TGTGCCAGCAGTTACTTGGGGGGGAGAGTCACCGGGGAGCTGTTTTTT
>TRBD2|NA|TRBV28|TRBJ2-5
CASSSGGSQETQYF
TGTGCCAGCAGTTCTGGCGGGAGTCAAGAGACCCAGTACTTC
>TRBD1|once|TRBV7-2|TRBJ1-1
CASSFRTGRGNTEAFF
TGTGCCAGCAGCTTTAGGACAGGGAGGGGGAACACTGAAGCTTTCTTT